Listed below are T cell receptor beta chains from one sample, sequenced in a study of T cells in Graves' hyperthyroidism and ophthalmopathy. MiXCR, applied by TCRdb to the multiplex PCR reads, yields one record per CDR3 protein. The table lists approximately 640,000 distinct CDR3 sequences, roughly 17% of them singletons, with around 15% in the top ten. The sequenced sample consisted of blood. These receptors were obtained from a man aged 50-60 years with Graves' hyperthyroidism. The CDR3 runs from the conserved cysteine through the conserved F or W. Each record gives: J gene, V gene, clone size, D gene, CDR3 protein, CDR3 DNA. The D gene is left open where the match is weak. Clone size is given for some rows only: seen once, a few or many times, or a class if the clone is expanded.

TRBJ2-7,TRBV2,many,.,CASSVGRSYEQYF,TGTGCCAGCAGCGTGGGACGGTCCTACGAGCAGTACTTC
TRBJ2-1,TRBV28,many,.,CASNDGGAVDEQFF,TGTGCCAGCAATGATGGGGGGGCGGTCGATGAGCAGTTCTTC
TRBJ1-2,TRBV12-3/TRBV12-4,many,.,CASRSPTGTPTSYGYTF,TGTGCCAGCAGATCACCCACGGGGACACCAACCTCCTATGGCTACACCTTC
TRBJ2-5,TRBV12-3/TRBV12-4,many,.,CASSPYRRETQYF,TGTGCCAGCAGTCCCTACAGGAGGGAGACCCAGTACTTC
TRBJ2-1,TRBV5-6,.,.,CASSLEFSGPIEEQFF,TGTGCCAGCAGCTTGGAGTTTAGCGGCCCCATAGAGGAGCAGTTCTTC
TRBJ2-4,TRBV12-5,many,TRBD2,CASGWRTSGPLAKNIQYF,TGTGCTAGTGGTTGGAGGACTAGCGGACCCCTAGCCAAAAACATTCAGTACTTC
TRBJ2-3,TRBV3-1,.,TRBD2,CASSQPTSGSTDTQYF,TGTGCCAGCAGCCAACCGACTAGCGGAAGCACAGATACGCAGTATTTT
TRBJ2-7,TRBV30,few,TRBD1,CAWSNGQGNYEQYF,TGTGCCTGGAGTAATGGACAGGGGAACTACGAGCAGTACTTC
TRBJ2-3,TRBV10-3,many,.,CAISTGTDTQYF,TGTGCCATCAGTACCGGAACAGATACGCAGTATTTT
TRBJ2-4,TRBV28,.,TRBD2,CASSFPQTVLPGGWIDIQYF,TGTGCCAGCAGTTTTCCCCAAACGGTTCTTCCGGGGGGATGGATAGACATTCAGTACTTC
TRBJ1-1,TRBV5-1,.,TRBD1,CASSSTDRGNAEAFF,TGCGCCAGCAGCTCGACCGACAGGGGTAACGCTGAAGCTTTCTTT
TRBJ2-5,TRBV7-2,.,.,CASSLVRSETQYF,TGTGCCAGCAGCTTAGTTCGATCAGAGACCCAGTACTTC
TRBJ1-1,TRBV28,.,.,CASSSTGGTPTEAFF,TGTGCCAGCAGTTCAACCGGGGGGACGCCCACTGAAGCTTTCTTT
TRBJ1-5,TRBV3-1,.,.,CASSRGGPQPQHF,TGTGCCAGCAGCCGCGGGGGGCCTCAGCCCCAGCATTTT
TRBJ2-1,TRBV27,many,TRBD1,CATTGTGAINEQFF,TGTGCCACCACCGGGACAGGGGCAATCAATGAGCAGTTCTTC
TRBJ2-6,TRBV7-9,.,.,CASSPSSVLTF,TGTGCCAGCAGCCCTTCCAGCGTCCTGACTTTC
TRBJ1-6,TRBV24-1,few,.,CATSDGRLYNSPLHF,TGTGCCACCAGTGATGGACGGCTATATAATTCACCCCTCCACTTT
TRBJ2-7,TRBV6-5,many,.,CASSYGQGGREQYF,TGTGCCAGCAGTTACGGGCAGGGGGGACGCGAGCAGTACTTC
TRBJ2-1,TRBV28,many,TRBD2,CASSATSGSFYEQFF,TGTGCCAGCAGTGCCACTAGCGGGAGTTTTTATGAGCAGTTCTTC
TRBJ1-2,TRBV25-1,few,.,CASSATGTSNYGYTF,TGTGCCAGCAGTGCAACGGGTACTTCTAACTATGGCTACACCTTC
TRBJ1-2,TRBV28,many,.,CASREEAESLGYGYTF,TGTGCCAGCAGGGAGGAGGCCGAGAGTTTAGGCTATGGCTACACCTTC
TRBJ2-7,TRBV6-5,.,TRBD2,CASSYSGLAGDSEQYF,TGTGCCAGCAGTTACTCAGGCCTAGCGGGAGATTCCGAGCAGTACTTC
TRBJ2-7,TRBV20-1,many,.,CSAVSPGAIYEQYF,TGCAGTGCTGTTTCGCCAGGGGCAATCTACGAGCAGTACTTC
TRBJ2-1,TRBV25-1,.,.,CASSILHNEQFF,TGTGCCAGCAGTATATTGCACAATGAGCAGTTCTTC
TRBJ1-4,TRBV6-5,few,.,CTSSYNGGNEKLFF,TGTACCAGCAGTTACAATGGGGGTAATGAAAAACTGTTTTTT
TRBJ1-5,TRBV12-3/TRBV12-4,few,TRBD1,CASSDRVPLPNQPQHF,TGTGCCAGCAGCGACAGGGTCCCACTCCCCAATCAGCCCCAGCATTTT
TRBJ1-1,TRBV5-1,many,.,CASTGPGQNTEAFF,TGCGCCAGCACCGGGCCGGGCCAAAACACTGAAGCTTTCTTT
TRBJ1-5,TRBV27,.,.,CASRGGGSQPQHF,TGTGCCAGCAGGGGGGGGGGATCGCAGCCCCAGCATTTT
TRBJ2-5,TRBV3-1,many,TRBD2,CASSQDLTAGVLETQYF,TGTGCCAGCAGCCAAGATCTGACAGCGGGAGTTTTGGAGACCCAGTACTTC
TRBJ1-5,TRBV5-1,many,TRBD1,CASSLGDRGGYQPQHF,TGCGCCAGCAGCTTGGGGGACAGGGGAGGTTATCAGCCCCAGCATTTT
TRBJ1-6,TRBV6-1,many,.,CASSKRTGGHNSPLHF,TGTGCCAGCAGTAAGCGTACAGGAGGCCATAATTCACCCCTCCACTTT
TRBJ1-1,TRBV2,once,.,CASRQSRTANTEAFF,TGTGCCAGCAGACAGTCCCGGACAGCGAACACTGAAGCTTTCTTT
TRBJ1-5,TRBV6-1,few,.,CASKKGLWGNQPQHF,TGTGCCAGCAAAAAAGGTCTTTGGGGCAATCAGCCCCAGCATTTT
TRBJ2-2,TRBV24-1,.,.,CATSDFRGPTGELFF,TGTGCCACCAGTGATTTCCGCGGGCCCACCGGGGAGCTGTTTTTT
TRBJ2-7,TRBV28,many,TRBD1,CASRSGQRTSGEQYF,TGTGCCAGCAGATCGGGACAGCGTACCAGTGGCGAGCAGTACTTC
TRBJ2-1,TRBV3-1,.,TRBD2,CASSPHPGLAGGNEQFF,TGTGCCAGCAGCCCTCACCCGGGACTAGCGGGAGGGAATGAGCAGTTCTTC
TRBJ2-5,TRBV7-9,many,.,CASSLSGQSMETQYF,TGTGCCAGCAGCTTAAGTGGACAGAGTATGGAGACCCAGTACTTC
TRBJ2-1,TRBV14,.,.,CASSQGEQHNEQFF,TGTGCCAGCAGCCAAGGGGAGCAGCACAATGAGCAGTTCTTC
TRBJ1-1,TRBV10-3,many,.,CAISELWMNTEAFF,TGTGCCATCAGTGAGTTATGGATGAACACTGAAGCTTTCTTT
TRBJ1-4,TRBV29-1,few,.,CSANEPLNEKLFF,TGCAGTGCGAATGAGCCCCTTAATGAAAAACTGTTTTTT
TRBJ2-5,TRBV3-1,.,TRBD2,CASSREGGSKETQYF,TGTGCCAGCAGCCGGGAAGGCGGGAGTAAAGAGACCCAGTACTTC
TRBJ1-3,TRBV19,few,.,CASTKTDGSSGNTIYF,TGTGCCAGTACCAAAACCGATGGGAGCTCTGGAAACACCATATATTTT
TRBJ2-1,TRBV6-1,many,TRBD2,CASSTSGRGEQFF,TGTGCCAGCAGCACTAGCGGAAGGGGTGAGCAGTTCTTC
TRBJ1-1,TRBV20-1,many,.,CSAIGTAEAFF,TGCAGTGCTATCGGAACCGCTGAAGCTTTCTTT
TRBJ2-7,TRBV11-2,many,TRBD1,CASSSIQRTGPYEQYF,TGTGCCAGCAGCTCCATTCAAAGGACAGGGCCCTACGAGCAGTACTTC
TRBJ1-1,TRBV25-1,.,.,CASSERGRSNTEAFF,TGTGCCAGCAGTGAGCGAGGACGGAGCAACACTGAAGCTTTCTTT
TRBJ2-1,TRBV6-2/TRBV6-3,.,TRBD2,CASSYSPLADSYNEQFF,TGTGCCAGCAGTTACTCTCCGCTAGCGGACTCCTACAATGAGCAGTTCTTC
TRBJ1-1,TRBV27,many,.,CASTPSGLGGVNTEAFF,TGTGCCAGCACTCCATCGGGGCTAGGGGGGGTGAACACTGAAGCTTTCTTT
TRBJ2-7,TRBV6-1,once,TRBD2,CASRAGGQGEQYF,TGTGCCAGCCGAGCGGGAGGGCAGGGGGAGCAGTACTTC
TRBJ1-5,TRBV5-6,.,.,CVSSSRRDPLNQPQHF,TGTGTCAGCAGCTCCCGCCGGGACCCTCTAAATCAGCCCCAGCATTTT
TRBJ2-1,TRBV5-1,many,.,CASNQMTNNEQFF,TGCGCCAGCAATCAAATGACTAACAATGAGCAGTTCTTC
TRBJ2-2,TRBV5-1,few,.,CASSSSIANTGELFF,TGCGCCAGCAGCTCGAGCATTGCGAACACCGGGGAGCTGTTTTTT
TRBJ1-1,TRBV28,once,.,CASSPGGQSATEAFF,TGTGCCAGCAGTCCGGGCGGACAGTCGGCCACTGAAGCTTTCTTT
TRBJ2-1,TRBV7-8,many,TRBD2,CASSSPGLVYYNEQFF,TGTGCCAGCAGCTCTCCGGGACTAGTATACTACAATGAGCAGTTCTTC
TRBJ1-1,TRBV3-1,.,.,CASRRGVGTEAFF,TGTGCCAGCAGGCGTGGGGTGGGCACTGAAGCTTTCTTT